Here is one TCR beta chain with its context. Its specificity is not known. This entry comes from a study of T cell responses to AZD1222 COVID-19 vaccine. Study-level points and caveats: Dominant at 160-218 and 743-854, vaccine-associated CD4 TCRs also spanned spike.

The data were produced by immunoSEQ multiplex PCR, yet TCRdb's version contains in-frame clones alone and is incomplete. This sample has about 130,000 clones, with about 86% found just once. The germline gives CDR1 MNHNS, CDR2 SASEGT. This CDR3 contains 14 residues. V was pared by 2 bases and J by 7 bases, with 15 bases between. The chain uses TRBV6-1 and TRBJ2-7; D is unresolved. The sequence was obtained from an adult in good health. Source: peripheral blood, taken on day 0 of AZD1222 vaccination. CDR3 region: CASSERSLGLEQYF. CDR3 DNA: TGTGCCAGCAGTGAACGGTCTTTGGGGTTGGAGCAGTACTTC.